This T cell receptor beta chain was recovered during a study of tumor-infiltrating lymphocytes in primary liver carcinoma. The overall study: All patients, whether men or women, fell within 30 to 69 years of age. Samples gave roughly 3.5 to 7.5 million productive TCRbeta reads, similar across tissue types. Points from the study as a whole: Found in all five tumor regions were only about 7-24% of top clones.

Researchers generated TCR beta cDNA from roughly 510 ng of total RNA, relying on a constant-region primer. What produced the TCR beta libraries was three nested multiplex PCR rounds using slightly modified ARM-PCR. In the first two PCR rounds, TRBV1-TRBV30 forward primers were paired with a C-beta reverse primer, and each round lasted 10 cycles. TCRdb ran MiXCR on the multiplex PCR reads and lists one entry per CDR3 protein. This sample yields tens of thousands of distinct CDR3 sequences, of which 71% are seen a single time; roughly 30% belongs to the top ten. The germline V gene has CDR1 SGHAT and CDR2 FQNNGV. The V gene lost 5 bases and the J gene lost 0 bases, with 20 bases spanning the gap. The CDR3 length is 17 residues. Unsorted bulk tissue, roughly 20-32 mg of it, served as the source for co-extraction of RNA and DNA. Each tumor was sampled at four poles and its centre. There are many counts of this clonotype. Antigen specificity is unknown.

This sequence was found in a woman in her twenties or thirties with primary liver carcinoma and hepatitis B virus infection. Sequencing input: liver tumor tissue from sampling region 3. Subset defined: tumor region T3, left-lateral pole. This rearrangement joins TRBV11-2 to TRBJ2-7, with D perhaps matching TRBD1 (6 bases). CDR3 region: CASSPYRRQVNSYEQYF. The CDR3 DNA sequence: TGTGCCAGCAGCCCATACCGCAGACAGGTCAACTCCTACGAGCAGTACTTC.